Listed below are T cell receptor beta chains from one sample, sequenced in a study of blood T cell repertoires in COVID-19. This table comes from immunoSEQ multiplex PCR, and its TCRdb copy is limited to in-frame clones, with some not included. There are approximately 67,000 clones in the sample; around nine tenths occur only once, and around a fifth lies in the top ten. Sequencing used peripheral blood. The origin of the receptors is a woman aged 80 or over with acute or convalescent COVID-19. CDR3s include the opening cysteine and the closing phenylalanine or tryptophan. A D gene is named only where the DNA matches it firmly. Clone size is stated in some rows and not others, as once, few, many or a class when expanded.

clone_size	d_call	v_call	j_call	cdr3_aa	cdr3_nt
.	.	TRBV4-3	TRBJ2-1	CASSQDVRQGLGNEQFF	TGCGCCAGCAGCCAAGATGTCCGGCAGGGTCTGGGCAATGAGCAGTTCTTC
once	.	TRBV2	TRBJ1-5	CASSPEGFSNQPQHF	TGTGCCAGCAGTCCGGAGGGGTTTAGCAATCAGCCCCAGCATTTT
few	.	TRBV19	TRBJ1-2	CASSSQAAGDYGYTF	TGTGCCAGTAGTTCTCAGGCCGCCGGGGACTATGGCTACACCTTC
.	TRBD2	TRBV2	TRBJ2-7	CASKSGLAAHYEQYF	TGTGCCAGCAAATCGGGACTAGCGGCTCACTACGAGCAGTACTTC
.	TRBD1	TRBV2	TRBJ1-5	CASGPGQGPRRAQPQHF	TGTGCCAGCGGGCCGGGACAGGGGCCGAGAAGGGCTCAGCCCCAGCATTTT
few	.	TRBV7-2	TRBJ1-1	CASSLYQGTEAFF	TGTGCCAGCAGCTTATATCAGGGTACTGAAGCTTTCTTT
few	TRBD1	TRBV10-3	TRBJ2-1	CAISESMDRDNEQFF	TGTGCCATCAGTGAGTCGATGGACAGGGACAATGAGCAGTTCTTC
.	TRBD2	TRBV6-6	TRBJ2-7	CATRAGGISYEQYF	TGTGCCACTAGAGCGGGAGGGATCTCCTACGAGCAGTACTTC
.	.	TRBV12-3/TRBV12-4	TRBJ1-1	CASSLSGSRAAFF	TGTGCCAGCAGTTTATCAGGTAGCAGGGCAGCTTTCTTT
.	.	TRBV6-5	TRBJ1-1	CASIKGGTEAFF	TGTGCCAGCATTAAAGGGGGCACTGAAGCTTTCTTT
few	.	TRBV29-1	TRBJ2-1	CSVEDLGRTGEQFF	TGCAGCGTTGAAGATTTGGGGCGAACCGGGGAGCAGTTCTTC
.	.	TRBV7-9	TRBJ2-3	CASSFGDTQYF	TGTGCCAGCAGCTTCGGGGATACGCAGTATTTT
.	.	TRBV2	TRBJ2-7	CASSETGFYEQYF	TGTGCCAGCAGTGAGACAGGATTCTACGAGCAGTACTTC
few	TRBD1	TRBV6-6	TRBJ1-4	CASSRSGQGFSQGEKLFF	TGTGCCAGCAGTCGCTCGGGACAGGGATTCTCTCAAGGTGAAAAACTGTTTTTT
.	.	TRBV27	TRBJ1-6	CASSLYSAGLDSPLHF	TGTGCCAGCAGTTTATACTCGGCCGGGTTAGATTCACCCCTCCACTTT
few	.	TRBV29-1	TRBJ1-2	CSVLAGGSYGYTF	TGCAGCGTGTTAGCGGGGGGCAGCTATGGCTACACCTTC
.	.	TRBV5-4	TRBJ1-2	CASSWGRERGYTF	TGTGCCAGCAGCTGGGGAAGGGAGCGTGGCTACACCTTC
.	TRBD1	TRBV29-1	TRBJ1-2	CSGVTGALGYTF	TGCAGCGGGGTGACAGGGGCCCTTGGCTACACCTTC
.	TRBD1	TRBV5-4	TRBJ2-7	CASSSYRGSYEQYF	TGTGCCAGCAGCTCCTACAGGGGCTCCTACGAGCAGTACTTC
.	TRBD1	TRBV25-1	TRBJ1-4	CASSGGQGTEKLFF	TGTGCCAGCAGTGGGGGACAGGGGACTGAAAAACTGTTTTTT
.	.	TRBV5-6	TRBJ1-1	CASSLLQGGTEAFF	TGTGCCAGCAGCTTACTCCAAGGGGGCACTGAAGCTTTCTTT
.	TRBD2	TRBV16	TRBJ2-3	CASSPLPSGETDTQYF	TGTGCCAGCAGCCCTCTACCTAGCGGGGAAACAGATACGCAGTATTTT
.	TRBD1	TRBV19	TRBJ2-3	CASSNRQGADTQYF	TGTGCCAGTAGTAACCGACAGGGGGCAGATACGCAGTATTTT
.	.	TRBV15	TRBJ2-1	CATSPGTRRSRYNEQFF	TGTGCCACCAGCCCCGGGACTCGGAGATCTCGTTACAATGAGCAGTTCTTC
.	TRBD1	TRBV30	TRBJ1-2	CAWTKGQGSYGYTF	TGTGCCTGGACCAAAGGACAGGGAAGCTATGGCTACACCTTC
.	TRBD2	TRBV5-1	TRBJ2-5	CASSTGGRNQETQYF	TGCGCCAGCAGCACGGGGGGGCGGAACCAAGAGACCCAGTACTTC
.	.	TRBV6-5	TRBJ1-3	CASSYSRHSGNTIYF	TGTGCCAGCAGTTACTCGCGACACTCTGGAAACACCATATATTTT
.	.	TRBV7-9	TRBJ1-5	CASSLADSRQPQHF	TGTGCCAGCAGCTTAGCGGACAGTCGTCAGCCCCAGCATTTT
.	.	TRBV7-6	TRBJ2-2	CAGSQRGGELFF	TGTGCCGGCTCCCAGAGAGGCGGGGAGCTGTTTTTT
.	TRBD1	TRBV6-5	TRBJ1-1	CASRGTVTEAFF	TGTGCCAGCAGGGGGACAGTTACTGAAGCTTTCTTT
.	.	TRBV20-1	TRBJ1-6	CSASRWRRPSSYNSPLHF	TGCAGTGCTAGTCGGTGGCGGCGGCCCAGCTCCTATAATTCACCCCTCCACTTT
.	TRBD1	TRBV28	TRBJ1-4	CASSLSTTQGAGKLFF	TGTGCCAGCAGCCTAAGTACAACGCAGGGGGCCGGAAAACTGTTTTTT
.	TRBD1	TRBV7-9	TRBJ1-4	CASSSGTGALANEKLFF	TGTGCCAGCAGTTCCGGGACAGGGGCATTAGCTAATGAAAAACTGTTTTTT
.	.	TRBV7-8	TRBJ2-7	CASSLASGPYEQYF	TGTGCCAGCAGCTTAGCTAGCGGCCCCTACGAGCAGTACTTC
.	.	TRBV19	TRBJ1-1	CASSLGGSGAFF	TGTGCCAGTAGTCTGGGGGGGTCTGGGGCTTTCTTT